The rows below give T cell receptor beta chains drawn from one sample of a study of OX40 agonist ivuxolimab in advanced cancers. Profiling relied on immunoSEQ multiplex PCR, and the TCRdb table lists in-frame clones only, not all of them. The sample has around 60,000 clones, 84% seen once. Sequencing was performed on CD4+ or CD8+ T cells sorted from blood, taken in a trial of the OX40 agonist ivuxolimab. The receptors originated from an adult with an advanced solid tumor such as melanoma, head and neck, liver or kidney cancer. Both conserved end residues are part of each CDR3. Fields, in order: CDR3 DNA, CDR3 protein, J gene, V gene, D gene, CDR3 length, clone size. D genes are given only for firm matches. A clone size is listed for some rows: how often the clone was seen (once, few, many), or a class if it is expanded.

DNA: TGTGCCAGCAGTGAAGGACGGAAGGGGACAGATACGCAGTATTTT
CDR3: CASSEGRKGTDTQYF
J: TRBJ2-3
V: TRBV6-1
D: -
length: 15
size: -

DNA: TGTGCCAGCACTACTCGGTCGGGCTCCTACGAGCAGTACTTC
CDR3: CASTTRSGSYEQYF
J: TRBJ2-7
V: TRBV28
D: -
length: 14
size: -

DNA: TGCAGTGCCCAACACCAAGAGACCCAGTACTTC
CDR3: CSAQHQETQYF
J: TRBJ2-5
V: TRBV20-1
D: -
length: 11
size: few

DNA: TGTGCCAGCAGCCAAGTTGAGCAGGGATGGGGCTACACCTTC
CDR3: CASSQVEQGWGYTF
J: TRBJ1-2
V: TRBV4-2
D: -
length: 14
size: -

DNA: TGTGCCTGCCCGAAGGACAGGGCTTCACCCCTCCACTTT
CDR3: CACPKDRASPLHF
J: TRBJ1-6
V: TRBV30
D: TRBD1
length: 13
size: once

DNA: TGTGCCACGCGTGGGCGGCCGCCTAGCACAGATACGCAGTATTTT
CDR3: CATRGRPPSTDTQYF
J: TRBJ2-3
V: TRBV10-3
D: -
length: 15
size: -

DNA: TGCGCCAGCAGTCAATGGGAGGCAGTGCGTCACAATGAGCAGTTCTTC
CDR3: CASSQWEAVRHNEQFF
J: TRBJ2-1
V: TRBV23-1
D: -
length: 16
size: once

DNA: -
CDR3: CASSFGPGESNEQFF
J: TRBJ2-1
V: TRBV5-1
D: -
length: 15
size: -

DNA: TGTGCCAGCACTCCTCTGAGGGGGGCTAGTAATGAAAAACTGTTTTTT
CDR3: CASTPLRGASNEKLFF
J: TRBJ1-4
V: TRBV6-6
D: -
length: 16
size: -

DNA: TGCGCCAGCAGCTTGGCCCCCGGCTCCTACAATGAGCAGTTCTTC
CDR3: CASSLAPGSYNEQFF
J: TRBJ2-1
V: TRBV5-1
D: -
length: 15
size: -

DNA: TGTGCCAGCAGCGTAGTTGGCAGGGGTTATGGGGCCAACGTCCTGACTTTC
CDR3: CASSVVGRGYGANVLTF
J: TRBJ2-6
V: TRBV9
D: -
length: 17
size: -

DNA: TGTGCCAGCAGTACCGACACCCGAGGGAATATGAACACTGAAGCTTTCTTT
CDR3: CASSTDTRGNMNTEAFF
J: TRBJ1-1
V: TRBV27
D: -
length: 17
size: few

DNA: TGCGCCAGCAGTCAAAAGCTAGCGGGGGTACAAGAGACCCAGTACTTC
CDR3: CASSQKLAGVQETQYF
J: TRBJ2-5
V: TRBV23-1
D: TRBD2
length: 16
size: -

DNA: TGTGCCAGCAGTTTAGGGGGGGACACTGAAGCTTTCTTT
CDR3: CASSLGGDTEAFF
J: TRBJ1-1
V: TRBV28
D: -
length: 13
size: few

DNA: TGTGCCAGCAGCCAAGCCCCGCGGGGTGGGTCTCGAGAGCAGTTCTTC
CDR3: CASSQAPRGGSREQFF
J: TRBJ2-1
V: TRBV4-2
D: -
length: 16
size: -

DNA: TGTGCCAGCAGTGAACGGGCCGGAAATTCACCCCTCCACTTT
CDR3: CASSERAGNSPLHF
J: TRBJ1-6
V: TRBV2
D: -
length: 14
size: -

DNA: TGTGCCAGCGAGACAGGGCGAAATTCACCCCTCCACTTT
CDR3: CASETGRNSPLHF
J: TRBJ1-6
V: TRBV2
D: TRBD1
length: 13
size: few

DNA: TGTGCCAGCAGCGTCTCGCCCTATCAGCCCCAGCATTTT
CDR3: CASSVSPYQPQHF
J: TRBJ1-5
V: TRBV2
D: -
length: 13
size: -

DNA: TGCGCCAGCAGCTTCGGGGCTGGGGCCAACGTCCTGACTTTC
CDR3: CASSFGAGANVLTF
J: TRBJ2-6
V: TRBV5-1
D: -
length: 14
size: -

DNA: TGTGCCAGCAGTTTAAAGGCGGGACTAGCGGGGGGTAATACGCAGTATTTT
CDR3: CASSLKAGLAGGNTQYF
J: TRBJ2-3
V: TRBV27
D: TRBD2
length: 17
size: -

DNA: TGTGCCAGCAGCCTCTATGGGGTTTTCCACGAGCAGTACTTC
CDR3: CASSLYGVFHEQYF
J: TRBJ2-7
V: TRBV7-2
D: -
length: 14
size: -